The clone carrying this T cell receptor beta chain was picked up one time. Its antigen is as yet unknown. The data originate from a study of cytomegalovirus exposure and HLA in healthy donors. Study summary: The 120 validation repertoires, a later analysis reported, used the same platform as the 650 to 800 repertoires from the first cohort.

The CDR3 is 14 amino acids. The V gene's germline CDR1 is SGDLS and CDR2 YYNGEE. Unmatched junction bases numbered 8, after V lost 5 bases and J lost 4 bases. The assay was immunoSEQ multiplex PCR, and TCRdb's table has in-frame clones only and misses some. The table shows 30,000 to 40,000 clones, with approximately 92% occurring only once. Overall study findings and caveats: 164 TCR beta chains were listed as cytomegalovirus-associated. A subsequent analysis found that TCR clusters from the first cohort also tended to co-occur in the approximately 110 validation repertoires, with roughly 95% of cluster scores above 0.

This chain joins TRBV9 and TRBJ1-2, with 7 bases aligning to TRBD1. This clonotype was sampled from a man between 18 and 29 years old in good health and CMV-seronegative. What was sequenced was PBMCs. The CDR3 region is CASSTLGQIYGYTF. In DNA, the CDR3 is TGTGCCAGCAGTACCCTGGGACAGATCTATGGCTACACCTTC.